The entry below describes one TCR beta chain. This sample is part of a study of T cell changes during pregnancy in multiple sclerosis. Profiled with immunoSEQ multiplex PCR; TCRdb holds only in-frame clones, not every one. The table shows around 45,000 clones, with 90% to 95% occurring only once. The junction had 6 bases not matched to a gene; V was cut back by 1 base and J by 0 bases. Germline lookup yields CDR1 SGHTA and CDR2 FQGNSA. The CDR3 is 16 amino acids. Sample: CD4+ T cells from peripheral blood mononuclear cells, taken before pregnancy. The receptor was isolated from a female donor with multiple sclerosis, enrolled in a pregnancy study. The J gene is TRBJ2-7, the V gene TRBV7-2; 7 positions match TRBD1. CDR3 in amino acids: CASSLEGARSSYEQYF. The CDR3 DNA reads as TGTGCCAGCAGCTTAGAGGGGGCAAGGAGCTCCTACGAGCAGTACTTC.